Listed below are T cell receptor beta chains from one sample, sequenced in a study of T cells in localized non-small cell lung cancer. Only in-frame clones appear in the TCRdb table, and some are missing; sequencing was by immunoSEQ multiplex PCR. The profile covers some 1,600 clones, with 20% to 25% appearing a single time and about 8.5% taken by the ten largest. The sequencing used normal lung tissue next to the tumor, collected before any cancer treatment. The source of these receptors is a woman aged 40 to 75 with stage I lung adenocarcinoma. Each CDR3 is given with its conserved first and last residue. The D gene is left open where the match is weak. The size of a clone is reported for some rows only, either as once, few or many, or as a class for expanded clones.

J gene	D gene	V gene	clone size	CDR3 protein	CDR3 DNA
TRBJ1-1	.	TRBV28	large	CASSFVTLNTEAFF	TGTGCCAGCAGTTTTGTCACTCTGAACACTGAAGCTTTCTTT
TRBJ1-3	.	TRBV12-5	.	CASTSSRNTIYF	TGTGCCAGCACTTCATCGAGAAACACCATATATTTT
TRBJ1-5	TRBD1	TRBV6-8	few	CASRGGQGNQPQHF	TGTGCCAGCAGAGGGGGACAGGGCAATCAGCCCCAGCATTTT
TRBJ2-7	TRBD2	TRBV6-1	.	CASSEEASGLNKVEQYF	TGTGCCAGCAGTGAAGAGGCTAGCGGACTTAACAAGGTCGAGCAGTACTTC
TRBJ2-1	TRBD1	TRBV11-3	medium-sized	CASSFPTGGLYNEQFF	TGTGCCAGCAGCTTTCCTACAGGGGGGCTATACAATGAGCAGTTCTTC
TRBJ1-1	TRBD1	TRBV11-3	.	CASSSARQGSNTEAFF	TGTGCCAGCAGCTCGGCACGACAGGGATCGAACACTGAAGCTTTCTTT
TRBJ2-7	.	TRBV11-3	.	CASSLVAGASYEQYF	TGTGCCAGCAGCTTAGTTGCGGGGGCCTCCTACGAGCAGTACTTC
TRBJ2-2	.	TRBV18	.	CASSPYIPLNTGELFF	TGTGCCAGCTCACCCTATATCCCTCTAAACACCGGGGAGCTGTTTTTT
TRBJ1-6	.	TRBV30	few	CAWSIRPGLGPLHF	TGTGCCTGGAGTATAAGACCGGGTCTTGGGCCCCTCCACTTT
TRBJ2-3	TRBD2	TRBV9	.	CASSVGGTRADTQYF	TGTGCCAGCAGCGTAGGTGGGACTAGAGCAGATACGCAGTATTTT
TRBJ2-5	TRBD1	TRBV5-1	few	CASSGIPGGAETQYF	TGCGCCAGCAGCGGCATCCCAGGGGGCGCGGAGACCCAGTACTTC
TRBJ2-2	TRBD1	TRBV23-1	few	CASSQSVAGGSSGELFF	TGCGCCAGCAGTCAATCCGTGGCAGGGGGATCGTCCGGGGAGCTGTTTTTT
TRBJ2-2	.	TRBV7-5	.	CASSGLAGDLTGELFF	TGTGCCAGCAGCGGACTAGCGGGAGACCTCACCGGGGAGCTGTTTTTT
TRBJ1-2	.	TRBV6-8	medium-sized	CASNPGWGDYGYTF	TGTGCCAGCAACCCCGGGTGGGGGGACTATGGCTACACCTTC
TRBJ2-5	.	TRBV29-1	.	CSVAQGEETQYF	TGCAGCGTTGCACAGGGAGAAGAGACCCAGTACTTC
TRBJ2-2	TRBD2	TRBV11-3	few	CASSQARGANTGELFF	TGTGCCAGCAGCCAAGCGCGGGGGGCGAACACCGGGGAGCTGTTTTTT
TRBJ1-5	.	TRBV9	few	CASSGGYSNQPQHF	TGTGCCAGCAGCGGAGGCTATAGCAATCAGCCCCAGCATTTT
TRBJ2-1	TRBD1	TRBV11-3	few	CASSSYRGYNEQFF	TGTGCCAGCAGCTCCTACAGGGGCTACAATGAGCAGTTCTTC
TRBJ1-1	.	TRBV5-1	large	CASRPGQLMNTEAFF	TGCGCCAGCAGACCCGGACAGTTGATGAACACTGAAGCTTTCTTT
TRBJ2-1	.	TRBV30	once	CAWSVGMRNEQFF	TGTGCCTGGTCCGTGGGGATGAGGAATGAGCAGTTCTTC
TRBJ1-3	.	TRBV18	.	CASSPAGLSGNTIYF	TGTGCCAGCTCACCGGCAGGGCTCTCTGGAAACACCATATATTTT
TRBJ2-3	TRBD2	TRBV9	medium-sized	CASSVGSGASTDTQYF	TGTGCCAGCAGCGTAGGGAGCGGGGCTAGCACAGATACGCAGTATTTT
TRBJ2-5	.	TRBV9	medium-sized	CASGRGRGETQYF	TGTGCCTCAGGCCGGGGCAGGGGAGAGACCCAGTACTTC
TRBJ2-1	TRBD1	TRBV18	.	CASSGTGGAPPRSEQFF	TGTGCCAGCTCAGGAACAGGGGGCGCACCCCCACGCAGTGAGCAGTTCTTC
TRBJ2-1	TRBD2	TRBV11-3	few	CASSLGSTSGLGNEQFF	TGTGCCAGCAGCTTGGGGTCGACTAGCGGTCTAGGCAATGAGCAGTTCTTC
TRBJ2-7	TRBD1	TRBV5-1	.	CATSGTGGSYEQYF	TGCGCCACCTCCGGGACAGGGGGCTCCTACGAGCAGTACTTC
TRBJ1-1	.	TRBV12-5	medium-sized	CASTPSTLDTEAFF	TGTGCCAGCACCCCGTCGACTCTCGACACTGAAGCTTTCTTT
TRBJ1-4	TRBD1	TRBV6-8	few	CASSRGQANEKLFF	TGTGCCAGCAGTCGAGGACAGGCGAATGAAAAACTGTTTTTT